Below are 6 T cell receptor beta chains sequenced from a single sample in a study of blood T cell repertoires in COVID-19. The protocol was immunoSEQ multiplex PCR, while the TCRdb copy is restricted to in-frame clones and leaves out a portion. The table records 25,000 to 35,000 clones, 80% to 90% of them present only once. Sequencing was carried out using peripheral blood. The receptors come from a human donor with acute or convalescent COVID-19. The donor label of this sample is uncertain.

Here the CDR3 reads CSGTGGSSGNIQYF. In nucleotides, the CDR3 is TGCAGCGGAACAGGGGGGTCATCGGGAAACATTCAGTACTTC. J is TRBJ2-4 and V is TRBV29-1, with 8 nucleotides matching TRBD1. This CDR3 region has 14 residues. Germline lookup yields CDR1 SQVTM and CDR2 ANQGSEA. With 7 bases clipped from V and 6 bases from J, the junction kept 11 bases outside the gene matches. The full variable domain, completed using reference TRBV29-1 and TRBJ2-4, is SAVISQKPSRDICQRGTSLTIQCQVDSQVTMMFWYRQQPGQSLTLIATANQGSEATYESGFVIDKFPISRPNLTFSTLTVSNMSPEDSSIYLCSGTGGSSGNIQYFGAGTRLSVL.

This clone turned up a few times. The genes are TRBV6-5 and TRBJ2-7; 7 positions match TRBD1. V shed 11 bases and J 5 bases; nucleotides not matched to a gene: 9. CDR3 length equals 12 residues. Germline V gene sequence: CDR1 MNHEY, CDR2 SVGAGI. The CDR3 sequence: CACRWDRNEQYF. The CDR3 DNA reads TGTGCCTGTCGTTGGGACAGAAACGAGCAGTACTTC.

This chain connects TRBV20-1 to TRBJ2-5; D may be TRBD1 (5 bases). Per the germline V gene, CDR1 is DFQATT and CDR2 is SNEGSKA (reference sequence). Trimming shortened V by 3 bases and J by 4 bases, and 6 bases separated the two germline ends. The CDR3 has 11 residues. The CDR3 sequence: CSARTVETQYF. CDR3 DNA sequence: TGCAGTGCTAGGACAGTAGAGACCCAGTACTTC.

The V call is TRBV7-2, the J call TRBJ1-3; D is uncertain. Trimming left V 1 base short and J 0 bases short, with 7 bases between. CDR1 is SGHTA, CDR2 FQGNSA, per germline. This CDR3 is 15 amino acids long. The CDR3, as DNA: TGTGCCAGCAGCTTAGTTGGGAGCTCTGGAAACACCATATATTTT. It translates to CASSLVGSSGNTIYF.

CDR3 sequence: CASSDFSSGGYEQYF. CDR3 nucleotides: TGTGCCAGCTCCGATTTTTCTAGCGGGGGGTACGAGCAGTACTTC. This chain joins TRBV18 and TRBJ2-7; 11 bases agree with TRBD2. Losses at the gene ends were 6 bases for V and 4 bases for J; bases not matched to a gene: 8. The germline CDR1 and CDR2 sequences are KGHSH and LQKENI. The CDR3 is made up of 15 amino acids.

The genes are TRBV4-2 and TRBJ2-7, with 7 bases fitting TRBD1. Germline V gene data show CDR1 as LGHNA and CDR2 as YNFKEQ. The CDR3 has 16 amino acids. V lost 8 bases, J lost 1 base, and 14 bases stayed unmatched. CDR3 sequence (DNA): TGTGCCAGCGGCAAGCACGCCGGGACAGAGTCCTACGAGCAGTACTTC. Translating it yields CASGKHAGTESYEQYF.